The rows below give T cell receptor beta chains drawn from one sample of a study of T cell changes during pregnancy in multiple sclerosis. The method was immunoSEQ multiplex PCR; TCRdb's version includes in-frame clones alone and lacks a portion of them. Altogether about 40,000 clones are present, 75% to 95% being singletons, with the ten largest covering roughly 0.5%. The material was CD4+ T cells from peripheral blood mononuclear cells, obtained in the second trimester of pregnancy. The receptors shown here come from a female donor in good health, enrolled as a control in a pregnancy study. Each CDR3 is given with its conserved first and last residue. The D gene is left open where the match is weak. A clone size is listed for some rows: how often the clone was seen (once, few, many), or a class if it is expanded.

CDR3 length	D gene	J gene	clone size	V gene	CDR3 DNA	CDR3 protein
14	.	TRBJ2-7	.	TRBV5-1	TGCGCCAGCAGCTTGTCCGGAACCCCCGGGGAGCAGTACTTC	CASSLSGTPGEQYF
14	TRBD2	TRBJ2-1	.	TRBV19	TGTGCCAGTAGTATGGGACTAGCGGGAAATGAGCAGTTCTTC	CASSMGLAGNEQFF
16	TRBD1	TRBJ2-2	.	TRBV5-5	TGTGCCAGCAGCCAGGGACAGGGGAAGTTAATCGGGGAGCTGTTTTTT	CASSQGQGKLIGELFF
15	.	TRBJ2-1	.	TRBV6-5	TGTGCCAGCAGTTCCACTTCGAGCTCCTACAATGAGCAGTTCTTC	CASSSTSSSYNEQFF
14	TRBD1	TRBJ1-3	.	TRBV29-1	TGCAGCGTTACGGGACAGGGGTCTGGAAACACCATATATTTT	CSVTGQGSGNTIYF
13	.	TRBJ2-5	.	TRBV10-1	TGCGCCAGCAGTGGACAGATCCAAGAGACCCAGTACTTC	CASSGQIQETQYF
14	.	TRBJ2-1	.	TRBV19	TGTGCCAGTAGTAAGGGACTCCGGGTAGCTGAGCAGTTCTTC	CASSKGLRVAEQFF
14	.	TRBJ2-1	.	TRBV5-4	TGTGCCAGCAGCTTGGGGCTAGCGATCAATGAGCAGTTCTTC	CASSLGLAINEQFF
16	TRBD1	TRBJ2-5	.	TRBV7-2	TGTGCCAGCAGCTTAGGAATAACAGGGGGACAAGAGACCCAGTACTTC	CASSLGITGGQETQYF
15	TRBD2	TRBJ2-1	.	TRBV5-1	TGCGCCAGCAGCACGTTAGCGGGGAGCTACAATGAGCAGTTCTTC	CASSTLAGSYNEQFF
16	.	TRBJ1-1	.	TRBV11-2	TGTGCCAGCAGCTTAGGTAGGAGGGGCCAGGACACTGAAGCTTTCTTT	CASSLGRRGQDTEAFF
15	.	TRBJ1-2	.	TRBV2	TGTGCCAGCAGTGAGGAAAGGGGTTCCCTCTATGGCTACACCTTC	CASSEERGSLYGYTF
16	TRBD2	TRBJ2-6	.	TRBV7-2	TGTGCCAGCAGCCTTAGCGGGAGGGTTGGGGCCAACGTCCTGACTTTC	CASSLSGRVGANVLTF
11	.	TRBJ1-5	few	TRBV2	TGTGCCAGCAGTCCCTCAGGGCCCCAGCATTTT	CASSPSGPQHF
15	TRBD2	TRBJ2-7	.	TRBV5-1	TGCGCCAGCAGCCTACCTAGCGGGGGGTCCTACGAGCAGTACTTC	CASSLPSGGSYEQYF
13	.	TRBJ1-4	once	TRBV7-7	TGTGCTAGCAGCTTACAGGAGGGTGAAAAACTGTTTTTT	CASSLQEGEKLFF
16	.	TRBJ2-5	.	TRBV10-3	TGTGCCATCAGTGTGTCAGGTGGATGGACAGAAGAGACCCAGTACTTC	CAISVSGGWTEETQYF
14	.	TRBJ2-5	.	TRBV7-2	TGTGCCAGCTTCGGTAGCGGCCTCCAAGAGACCCAGTACTTC	CASFGSGLQETQYF
15	TRBD2	TRBJ2-3	.	TRBV2	TGTGCCAGCTCCCTGACTAGCGGAGGCACAGATACGCAGTATTTT	CASSLTSGGTDTQYF
16	.	TRBJ1-3	.	TRBV11-2	TGTGCCAGCAGCTCGTACGACAGCTCCTCTGGAAACACCATATATTTT	CASSSYDSSSGNTIYF
17	TRBD1	TRBJ1-3	.	TRBV2	TGTGCCAGCGGAACCCCAGGGGGCGGGAGCTCTGGAAACACCATATATTTT	CASGTPGGGSSGNTIYF
12	TRBD1	TRBJ1-2	.	TRBV4-2	TGTGCCAGCAGCTTCCGACAGGGGGCGACCACCTTC	CASSFRQGATTF
15	TRBD1	TRBJ1-2	.	TRBV11-2	TGTGCCAGCAGCGCCCGGCCAACAGGGGTCCCGGGCTACACCTTC	CASSARPTGVPGYTF
11	TRBD1	TRBJ1-2	.	TRBV30	TGTGCCTCCCGGGACAGACATGGCTACACCTTC	CASRDRHGYTF
16	TRBD2	TRBJ2-3	medium-sized	TRBV10-3	TGTGCCATCAGTCGGGTGGTAGCGGGAGTCGGGTATACGCAGTATTTT	CAISRVVAGVGYTQYF
13	TRBD2	TRBJ2-5	.	TRBV27	TGTGCCAGCGGTTGGCTAGCGGGAGAGGTGCAGTACTTC	CASGWLAGEVQYF